This T cell receptor (beta chain) originates from a study of radiation and T cells in renal cell carcinoma. The CDR3 loop spans 13 amino acids. Time point denoted: blood 4 weeks post-SBRT, at nephrectomy. Treatment here: 15 Gy SBRT to primary tumor, nephrectomy 4 weeks later. After SBRT, blood was collected at 2 and 4 weeks, plus baseline. Clear cell pathology was present in this patient's renal cell carcinoma. In this sample, this clone turned up a few times. No antigen is known for it. Assay used: immunoSEQ multiplex PCR; TCRdb lists only in-frame clones, some missing. The table has some 150,000 clones, around 88% seen once; the top ten hold around 17%. Study outcomes and limitations: Pretreatment tumor biopsies were lacking, so baseline clonotypes are unknown. From baseline, blood top tumor clonotypes peaked at 2 weeks post-radiation.

V gene TRBV21-1 combines with J gene TRBJ2-7; TRBD1, the table's D call, was not compared with the DNA. TRBV21-1 is shown as a pseudogene. This specimen consisted of blood, obtained from a patient whose treatment included radiotherapy and nephrectomy. This sequence originates from a woman between 45 and 60 years old with renal cell carcinoma. The CDR3 reads CASSSWGRNEQYF. CDR3 nucleotide sequence: TGTGCCAGCAGCAGTTGGGGGCGGAACGAGCAGTACTTC.